There are many counts of the clone carrying this TCR beta chain. These data belong to a study of breast tumors, draining lymph nodes, adjacent tissues. TCRdb reprocessed the multiplex PCR reads via MiXCR and lists one record per CDR3 protein. The data show some 130,000 distinct CDR3 sequences, about a fifth seen once. Samples came from axillary lymph nodes draining the breast cancer. The CDR3 runs to 18 residues. V was trimmed by 7 bases and J by 5 bases, leaving 27 bases between them. Germline values: CDR1 LNHDA, CDR2 SQIVND (reference sequence). The chain joins TRBV19 to TRBJ2-1; perhaps TRBD2 as D (5 bases). Sequenced: axillary lymph node tissue. This receptor was identified in a female donor with breast cancer. Some clones in this sample may be carry-over from other donors' samples. The CDR3: CASNSPLARAGINNEQFF. In DNA form, the CDR3 reads TGTGCCAGTAATTCACCCCTGGCGAGGGCTGGGATAAACAATGAGCAGTTCTTC.